This TCR beta chain was retrieved from a study of blood T cell repertoires in COVID-19. As for the study in general: COVID-19 samples, acute and convalescent, were from the United States, Italy and Spain.

V lost 0 bases and J lost 2, with 11 bases in between. The CDR3 contains 16 residues. Germline V gives CDR1 MNHEY, CDR2 SVGEGT. Original data processing: Reference gene primer amplification gave estimated nucleated cell counts. Sequenced by immunoSEQ multiplex PCR; TCRdb stores in-frame clones only, minus some. That table gives V, J and clone size, and the DNA gave D and trimming. The data contain fewer than 350,000 clones, approximately 91% of them seen just once; the ten biggest clones take up approximately 1%. This TCR was sampled from a woman aged 25 to 39 who had been exposed to COVID-19. The material sequenced was PBMCs or T cells enriched from blood (not recorded which). This chain links TRBV6-2 or TRBV6-3 with TRBJ1-5; the D gene is possibly TRBD1 (6 bases). CDR3 DNA sequence: TGTGCCAGCAGTTACTCGACCAGGGGAGGCAATCAGCCCCAGCATTTT. It is translated as CASSYSTRGGNQPQHF.